A single sample gave rise to the 7 T cell receptor beta chains below, sequenced in a study of cytomegalovirus exposure and HLA in healthy donors. PCR used 60 Vbeta primers and 13 Jbeta primers. Sequencing used immunoSEQ multiplex PCR; TCRdb keeps in-frame clones, though not all of them. The sample lists under 150,000 clones, around four fifths occurring once. Material: PBMCs. Receptors were obtained from a male donor in good health and CMV-seronegative.

The chain carries TRBV5-1 and TRBJ2-3; TRBD2 aligns across 10 bases. V lost 6 bases and J lost 5; bases outside the gene matches: 9. The germline V gene has CDR1 SGHRS and CDR2 YFSETQ. This CDR3 has 15 amino acids. Here the CDR3 reads CASIPSGGALDTQYF. The CDR3 coding sequence is TGCGCCAGCATCCCCAGCGGGGGGGCCCTAGATACGCAGTATTTT.

The chain has TRBV29-1 and TRBJ1-2, with 7 bases that match TRBD1. CDR1 is SQVTM and CDR2 is ANQGSEA in the germline V gene. J lost 6 bases, V lost 6 bases, and 19 bases had no gene match. CDR3 length: 16 amino acids. The CDR3 reads CSVAGTASSDPNGYTF. In nucleotides, the CDR3 is TGCAGCGTCGCGGGGACAGCATCTAGCGATCCAAATGGCTACACCTTC.

V gene TRBV30 combines with J gene TRBJ2-3; no firm D call. The CDR3 is 17 residues long. Trimming removed 0 bases at V and 0 bases at J, with 16 bases between. The germline gives CDR1 GTSNPN, CDR2 SVGIG (reference sequence). Written as DNA, the CDR3 is TGTGCCTGGAGTGTACCCGGGTCTTCCGTTAGCACAGATACGCAGTATTTT. Its protein is CAWSVPGSSVSTDTQYF.

The CDR3 loop is CASSPLAGAHSNQPQHF. CDR3 nucleotide sequence: TGTGCCAGCAGCCCCCTCGCTGGGGCCCATAGCAATCAGCCCCAGCATTTT. This chain joins TRBV4-2 and TRBJ1-5; D may be TRBD1 (5 bases). V lost 4 bases to trimming and J lost 0 bases, with 16 bases between them. Per the germline V gene, CDR1 is LGHNA and CDR2 is YNFKEQ. The CDR3 contains 17 residues.

The chain carries TRBV29-1 and TRBJ2-7, with D maybe TRBD2 (5 bases). The germline V and J ends were trimmed by 2 bases and 3 bases, with 14 bases remaining between them. This CDR3 comprises 14 residues. Germline V lookup: CDR1 SQVTM, CDR2 ANQGSEA. In DNA form, the CDR3 reads TGCAGCGTTGAATCCCCTGAGGGCGTCTACGAGCAGTACTTC. Its protein is CSVESPEGVYEQYF.

The chain links TRBV10-3 to TRBJ1-2, with D possibly TRBD1 on 5 matching bases. Trimming shortened V by 3 bases and J by 0 bases, and 17 bases separated the two germline ends. CDR1 is ENHRY, CDR2 SYGVKD, per germline. This CDR3 spans 17 amino acids. The CDR3 reads CAISEGAGKTANYGYTF. The CDR3 DNA reads TGTGCCATCAGTGAAGGGGCAGGGAAAACAGCTAACTATGGCTACACCTTC.

The rearrangement joins TRBV5-5 to TRBJ2-3, with a possible D match to TRBD2 (6 bases). V gave up 0 bases and J gave up 7 bases, with 15 bases separating them. Germline lookup yields CDR1 SGHKS and CDR2 YYEKEE (reference sequence). CDR3 length: 15 residues. CDR3 amino acids: CASSLDSGWGYTQYF. CDR3 sequence (DNA): TGTGCCAGCAGCTTGGACAGCGGGTGGGGATATACGCAGTATTTT.